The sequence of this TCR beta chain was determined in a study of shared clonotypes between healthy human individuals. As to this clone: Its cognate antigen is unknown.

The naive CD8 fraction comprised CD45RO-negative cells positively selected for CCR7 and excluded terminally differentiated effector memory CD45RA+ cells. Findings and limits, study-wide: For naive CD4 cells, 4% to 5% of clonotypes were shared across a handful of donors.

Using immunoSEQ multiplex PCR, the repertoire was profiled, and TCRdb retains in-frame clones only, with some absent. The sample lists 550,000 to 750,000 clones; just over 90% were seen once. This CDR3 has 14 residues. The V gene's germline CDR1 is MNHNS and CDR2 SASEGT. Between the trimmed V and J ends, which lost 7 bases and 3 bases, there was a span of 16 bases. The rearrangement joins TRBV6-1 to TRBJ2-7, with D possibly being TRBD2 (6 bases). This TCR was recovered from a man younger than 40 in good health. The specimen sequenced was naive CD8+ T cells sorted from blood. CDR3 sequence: CASITRAGNYEQYF. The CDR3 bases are TGTGCCAGCATAACTCGGGCGGGGAACTACGAGCAGTACTTC.